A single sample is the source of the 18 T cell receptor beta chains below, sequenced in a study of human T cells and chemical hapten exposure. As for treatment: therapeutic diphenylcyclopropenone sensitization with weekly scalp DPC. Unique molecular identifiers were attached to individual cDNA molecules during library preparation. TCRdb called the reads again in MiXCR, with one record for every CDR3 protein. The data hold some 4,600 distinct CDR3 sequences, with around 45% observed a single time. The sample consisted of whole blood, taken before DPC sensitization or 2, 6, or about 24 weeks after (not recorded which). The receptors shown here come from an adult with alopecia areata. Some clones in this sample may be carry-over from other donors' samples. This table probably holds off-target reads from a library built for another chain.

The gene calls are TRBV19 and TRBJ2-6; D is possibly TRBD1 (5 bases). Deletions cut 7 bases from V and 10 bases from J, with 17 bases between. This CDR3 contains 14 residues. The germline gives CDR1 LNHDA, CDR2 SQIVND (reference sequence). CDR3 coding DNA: TGTGCCAGTAAATCCGATGCAGGGAAAAACGTCCTGACTTTC. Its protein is CASKSDAGKNVLTF. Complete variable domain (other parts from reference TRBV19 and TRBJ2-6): DGGITQSPKYLFRKEGQNVTLSCEQNLNHDAMYWYRQDPGQGLRLIYYSQIVNDFQKGDIAEGYSVSREKKESFPLTVTSAQKNPTAFYLCASKSDAGKNVLTFGAGSRLTVL.

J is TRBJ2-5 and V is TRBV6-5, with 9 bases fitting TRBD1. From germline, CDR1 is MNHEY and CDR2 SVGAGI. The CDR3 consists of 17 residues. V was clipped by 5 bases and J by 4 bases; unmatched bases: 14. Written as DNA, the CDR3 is TGTGCCAGCAGTCCACAGGGGGCCTTCGGGGTGAGAGAGACCCAGTACTTC. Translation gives CASSPQGAFGVRETQYF.

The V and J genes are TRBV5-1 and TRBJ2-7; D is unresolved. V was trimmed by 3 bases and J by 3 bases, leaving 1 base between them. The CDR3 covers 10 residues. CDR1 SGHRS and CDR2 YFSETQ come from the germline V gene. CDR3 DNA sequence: TGCGCCAGCAGCTACTACGAGCAGTACTTC. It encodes CASSYYEQYF. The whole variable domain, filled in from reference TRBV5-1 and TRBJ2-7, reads KAGVTQTPRYLIKTRGQQVTLSCSPISGHRSVSWYQQTPGQGLQFLFEYFSETQRNKGNFPGRFSGRQFSNSRSEMNVSTLELGDSALYLCASSYYEQYFGPGTRLTVT.

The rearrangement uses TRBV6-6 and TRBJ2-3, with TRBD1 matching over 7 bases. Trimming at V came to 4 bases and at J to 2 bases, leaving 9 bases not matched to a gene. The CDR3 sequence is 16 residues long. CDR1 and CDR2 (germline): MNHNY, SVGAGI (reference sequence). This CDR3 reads CASSSTGTDLTDTQYF. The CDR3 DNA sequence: TGTGCCAGCAGTTCCACCGGGACAGACCTCACAGATACGCAGTATTTT.

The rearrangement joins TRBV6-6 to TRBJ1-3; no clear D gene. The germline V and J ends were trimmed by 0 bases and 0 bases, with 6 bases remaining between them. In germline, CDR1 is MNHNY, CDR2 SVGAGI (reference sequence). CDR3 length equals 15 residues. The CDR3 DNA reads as TGTGCCAGCAGTTACTCCGGGAGCTCTGGAAACACCATATATTTT. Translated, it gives CASSYSGSSGNTIYF.

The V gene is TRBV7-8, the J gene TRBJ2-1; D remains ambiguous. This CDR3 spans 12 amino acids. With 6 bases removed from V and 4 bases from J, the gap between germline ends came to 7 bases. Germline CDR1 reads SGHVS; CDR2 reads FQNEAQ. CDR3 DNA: TGTGCCAGCAGACCTACGTACAATGAGCAGTTCTTC. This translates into CASRPTYNEQFF.

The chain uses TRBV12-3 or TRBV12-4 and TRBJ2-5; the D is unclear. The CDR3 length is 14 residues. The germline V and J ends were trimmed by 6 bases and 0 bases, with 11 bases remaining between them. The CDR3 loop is CASSQLWYQETQYF. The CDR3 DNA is TGTGCCAGCAGCCAACTCTGGTACCAAGAGACCCAGTACTTC.

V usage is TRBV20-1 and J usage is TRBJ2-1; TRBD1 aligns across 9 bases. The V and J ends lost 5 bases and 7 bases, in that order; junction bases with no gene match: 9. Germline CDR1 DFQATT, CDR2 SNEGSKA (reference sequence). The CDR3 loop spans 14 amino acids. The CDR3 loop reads CSALHLDRGNEQFF. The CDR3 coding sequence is TGCAGTGCTCTACATTTAGACAGGGGGAATGAGCAGTTCTTC.

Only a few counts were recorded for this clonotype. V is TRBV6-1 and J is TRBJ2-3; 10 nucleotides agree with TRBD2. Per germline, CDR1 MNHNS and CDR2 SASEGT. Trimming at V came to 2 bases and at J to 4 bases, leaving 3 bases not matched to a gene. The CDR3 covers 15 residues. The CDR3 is CASSELLAGPDTQYF. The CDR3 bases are TGTGCCAGCAGTGAATTACTAGCGGGGCCAGATACGCAGTATTTT.

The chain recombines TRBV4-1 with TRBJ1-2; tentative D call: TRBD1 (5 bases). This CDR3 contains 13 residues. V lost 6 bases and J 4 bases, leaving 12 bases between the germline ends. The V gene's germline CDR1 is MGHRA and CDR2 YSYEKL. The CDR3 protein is CASSTAGSYGYTF. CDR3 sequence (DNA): TGCGCCAGCAGTACCGCAGGGAGCTATGGCTACACCTTC.

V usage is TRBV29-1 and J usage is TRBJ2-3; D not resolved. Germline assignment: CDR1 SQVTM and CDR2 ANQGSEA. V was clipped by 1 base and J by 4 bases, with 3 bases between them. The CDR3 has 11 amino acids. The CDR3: CSVEGADTQYF. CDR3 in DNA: TGCAGCGTTGAAGGAGCAGATACGCAGTATTTT.

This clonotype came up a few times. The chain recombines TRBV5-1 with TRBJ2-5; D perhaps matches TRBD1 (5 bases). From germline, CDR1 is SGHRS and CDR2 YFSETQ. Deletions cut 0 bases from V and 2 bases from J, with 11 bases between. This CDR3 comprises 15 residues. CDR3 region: CASSLEGLPQETQYF. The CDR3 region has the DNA TGCGCCAGCAGCTTGGAGGGGTTACCACAAGAGACCCAGTACTTC. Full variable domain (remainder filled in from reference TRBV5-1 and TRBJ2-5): KAGVTQTPRYLIKTRGQQVTLSCSPISGHRSVSWYQQTPGQGLQFLFEYFSETQRNKGNFPGRFSGRQFSNSRSEMNVSTLELGDSALYLCASSLEGLPQETQYFGPGTRLLVL.

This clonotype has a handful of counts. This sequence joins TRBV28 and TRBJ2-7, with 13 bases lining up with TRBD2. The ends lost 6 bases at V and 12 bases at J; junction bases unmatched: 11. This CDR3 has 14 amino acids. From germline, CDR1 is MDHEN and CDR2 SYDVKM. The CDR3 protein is CASRPGTSGKNWYF. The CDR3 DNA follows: TGTGCCAGCAGACCCGGGACTAGCGGGAAGAATTGGTACTTC.

The CDR3 DNA reads TGTGCCAGCAGCCAAGATGATAAGCGCACCGGGGAGCTGTTTTTT. Translating gives CASSQDDKRTGELFF. The chain links TRBV4-2 to TRBJ2-2; D not certain. Trimming removed 0 bases from V and 4 bases from J, with 9 bases in between. CDR3 length: 15 residues. Germline loops: CDR1 LGHNA, CDR2 YNFKEQ.

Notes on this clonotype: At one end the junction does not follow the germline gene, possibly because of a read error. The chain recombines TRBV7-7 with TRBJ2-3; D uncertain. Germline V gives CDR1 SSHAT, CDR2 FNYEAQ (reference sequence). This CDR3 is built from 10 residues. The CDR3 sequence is CASSEPPQYF. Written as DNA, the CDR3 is TGTGCTAGCAGCGAACCGCCTCAGTATTTT. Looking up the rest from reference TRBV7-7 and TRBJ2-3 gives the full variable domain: GAGVSQSPRYKVTKRGQDVTLRCDPISSHATLYWYQQALGQGPEFLTYFNYEAQPDKSGLPSDRFSAERPEGSISTLTIQRTEQRDSAMYRCASSEPPQYFGPGTRLTVL.

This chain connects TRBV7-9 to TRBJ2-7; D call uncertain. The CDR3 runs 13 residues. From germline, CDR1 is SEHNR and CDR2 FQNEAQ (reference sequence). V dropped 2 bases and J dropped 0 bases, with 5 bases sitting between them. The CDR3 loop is CASSLSSSYEQYF. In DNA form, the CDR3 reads TGTGCCAGCAGCTTATCCAGCTCCTACGAGCAGTACTTC.

Here the CDR3 reads CASSSWEGSTDTQYF. CDR3 DNA: TGTGCCAGCAGCTCCTGGGAGGGAAGCACAGATACGCAGTATTTT. The V call is TRBV12-3 or TRBV12-4, the J call TRBJ2-3; 7 bases match TRBD2. V dropped 6 bases and J dropped 0; count of bases not matched to a gene: 6. The CDR3 is 15 residues long.

CDR3 sequence (DNA): TGTGCCAGCGGGACAGATAATTCACCCCTCCACTTT. It translates to CASGTDNSPLHF. This chain uses TRBV27 with TRBJ1-6; 7 bases are shared with TRBD1. The CDR3 totals 12 residues. V gave up 8 bases and J gave up 5 bases; unmatched junction bases: 0. The V gene's germline CDR1 is MNHEY and CDR2 SMNVEV (reference sequence).